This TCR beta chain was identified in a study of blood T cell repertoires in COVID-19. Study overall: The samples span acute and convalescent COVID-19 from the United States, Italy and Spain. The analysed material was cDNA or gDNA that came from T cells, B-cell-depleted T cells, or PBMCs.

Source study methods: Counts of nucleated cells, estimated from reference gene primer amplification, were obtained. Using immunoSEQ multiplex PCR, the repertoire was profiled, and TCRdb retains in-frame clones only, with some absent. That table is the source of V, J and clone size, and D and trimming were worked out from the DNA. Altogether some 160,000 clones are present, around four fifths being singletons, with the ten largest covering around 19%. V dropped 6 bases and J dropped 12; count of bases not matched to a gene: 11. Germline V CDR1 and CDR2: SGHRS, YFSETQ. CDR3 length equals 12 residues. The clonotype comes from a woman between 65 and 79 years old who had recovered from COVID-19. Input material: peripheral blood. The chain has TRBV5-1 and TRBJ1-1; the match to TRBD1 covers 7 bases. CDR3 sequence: CASTGDRVVTFF. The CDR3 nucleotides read TGCGCCAGCACCGGCGACAGGGTGGTAACTTTCTTT.